A single sample gave rise to the 10 T cell receptor beta chains below, sequenced in a study of blood T cell repertoires in COVID-19. Libraries were prepared by immunoSEQ multiplex PCR; TCRdb keeps only in-frame clonotypes and omits some of them. The sample has 90,000 to 140,000 clones; roughly 80% are singletons. Sequences were obtained from peripheral blood. The receptors shown here come from a woman in her 70s with acute or convalescent COVID-19.

The CDR3 spells CASSLRSNSGNTIYF. The CDR3 DNA reads TGTGCCAGCAGTCTTCGAAGCAACTCTGGAAACACCATATATTTT. The gene calls are TRBV6-6 and TRBJ1-3; D gene unclear. CDR1 and CDR2 from the germline V gene are MNHNY and SVGAGI (reference sequence). CDR3 length: 15 amino acids. V was clipped by 5 bases and J by 0 bases, with 11 bases between them.

The rearrangement links TRBV5-1 to TRBJ2-7; maybe TRBD2 (6 bases). The germline CDR1 and CDR2 sequences are SGHRS and YFSETQ. The CDR3 is 15 amino acids. V was trimmed by 0 bases and J by 3 bases, leaving 13 bases between them. CDR3 nucleotide sequence: TGCGCCAGCAGCTTGGAACCTCCGGGGGTCTACGAGCAGTACTTC. Its translation: CASSLEPPGVYEQYF. The entire variable domain, with the rest obtained from reference TRBV5-1 and TRBJ2-7, is as follows: KAGVTQTPRYLIKTRGQQVTLSCSPISGHRSVSWYQQTPGQGLQFLFEYFSETQRNKGNFPGRFSGRQFSNSRSEMNVSTLELGDSALYLCASSLEPPGVYEQYFGPGTRLTVT.

The V gene is TRBV7-8, the J gene TRBJ2-5, with a tentative D call TRBD1 (5 bases). Germline V gives CDR1 SGHVS, CDR2 FQNEAQ. V lost 4 bases to trimming and J lost 7 bases, with 22 bases between them. This CDR3 is 16 amino acids long. In DNA form, the CDR3 reads TGTGCCAGCAGCTCTAATCCGGGCGCCGGAACAGGGACCCAGTACTTC. This encodes CASSSNPGAGTGTQYF. The entire variable domain, with the rest obtained from reference TRBV7-8 and TRBJ2-5, is as follows: GAGVSQSPRYKVAKRGQDVALRCDPISGHVSLFWYQQALGQGPEFLTYFQNEAQLDKSGLPSDRFFAERPEGSVSTLKIQRTQQEDSAVYLCASSSNPGAGTGTQYFGPGTRLLVL.

The chain combines TRBV18 with TRBJ2-3; 8 bases agree with TRBD2. CDR3 length: 15 residues. Germline V gives CDR1 KGHSH, CDR2 LQKENI. V dropped 3 bases and J dropped 6; count of bases not matched to a gene: 8. CDR3 amino acids: CASSPLTSASDTQYF. DNA of the CDR3: TGTGCCAGCTCACCTCTGACTAGCGCCAGCGATACGCAGTATTTT.

This clone has only a few counts. The chain carries TRBV5-1 and TRBJ2-2; 8 nucleotides line up with TRBD1. The CDR3 totals 16 residues. The ends lost 4 bases at V and 6 bases at J; junction bases unmatched: 11. In germline, CDR1 is SGHRS, CDR2 YFSETQ. The CDR3 bases are TGCGCCAGCAGCACAAACCGGGACAGGCTATCCGGGGAGCTGTTTTTT. Encoded protein: CASSTNRDRLSGELFF.

This chain joins TRBV5-4 and TRBJ2-1; 8 bases line up with TRBD2. CDR3 length: 16 residues. CDR1 and CDR2 (germline): SGHNT, YYREEE (reference sequence). V gave up 4 bases and J gave up 5 bases; unmatched junction bases: 11. The CDR3 sequence: CASSGGSAGGNNEQFF. As DNA, the CDR3 is TGTGCCAGCAGCGGGGGATCCGCGGGGGGTAACAATGAGCAGTTCTTC.

The CDR3 protein is CASSPRRGSGVSSYNEQFF. In nucleotides, the CDR3 is TGCGCCAGCAGCCCCCGAAGGGGTAGCGGGGTGAGCTCCTACAATGAGCAGTTCTTC. The gene calls are TRBV5-1 and TRBJ2-1; 8 positions match TRBD2. Unmatched junction bases numbered 15, after V lost 4 bases and J lost 0 bases. Germline V gives CDR1 SGHRS, CDR2 YFSETQ. The CDR3 has 19 residues.

This clone turned up a few times. The rearrangement joins TRBV6-1 to TRBJ1-2, with TRBD1 matching 12 bases. V dropped 2 bases and J dropped 8; count of bases not matched to a gene: 6. CDR1 and CDR2 from the germline V gene are MNHNS and SASEGT. The CDR3 runs 15 residues. CDR3 sequence reads: CASSELGDRGLGYTF. In nucleotides, the CDR3 is TGTGCCAGCAGTGAATTGGGGGACAGGGGGCTCGGCTACACCTTC.

This chain joins TRBV19 and TRBJ1-2, with D hard to call. Germline CDR1 LNHDA, CDR2 SQIVND (reference sequence). There are 13 residues in the CDR3. V lost 5 bases and J 8 bases, leaving 15 bases between the germline ends. The CDR3 is CASSPSRVKGYTF. CDR3 nucleotides: TGTGCCAGTAGTCCGAGTCGGGTCAAGGGCTACACCTTC.

This chain links TRBV5-5 with TRBJ1-2; 7 positions agree with TRBD1. CDR1 SGHKS and CDR2 YYEKEE come from the germline V gene (reference sequence). J was trimmed by 8 bases and V by 0 bases; bases with no gene match: 7. The CDR3 is made up of 14 amino acids. The CDR3, as DNA: TGTGCCAGCAGCTTGGGAACAGGGGCGAGGGGCTACACCTTC. Translating gives CASSLGTGARGYTF.